Sequencing of this T cell receptor beta chain was carried out in a study of T-cell memory formation after mild COVID-19. This clonotype showed up many times. Its target is unknown. CDR1 and CDR2 from the germline V gene are SGHRS and YFSETQ. Trimming cost V 4 bases and J 0 bases; bases outside gene matches: 7. The CDR3 is 18 amino acids. 5'RACE primed from the constant segment yielded TCR alpha and TCR beta cDNA libraries bearing sample barcodes and UMIs. One entry per CDR3 protein, called by TCRdb with MiXCR from the 5' RACE reads. The repertoire holds about 390,000 distinct CDR3 sequences, with roughly 15% as singletons. Whole-study findings and limits: Clones shrinking between day 15 and 85 showed a balanced CD4/CD8 split, and those that grew later tilted toward CD4+.

Sequencing input: PBMCs or a T cell subset sorted from them (not recorded which). V is TRBV5-1 and J is TRBJ2-1, with TRBD2 matching 13 bases. The TCR comes from a young man who had mild COVID-19 (a few samples of this study predate the infection). Cell type and time point are not known. The CDR3 sequence: CASSQGTSGVGSYNEQFF. CDR3 DNA sequence: TGCGCCAGCAGCCAGGGGACTAGCGGGGTCGGCTCCTACAATGAGCAGTTCTTC.